Each of the 26 T cell receptor beta chains below was sequenced from the same sample in a study of OX40 agonist ivuxolimab in advanced cancers. Receptor libraries were prepared by the immunoSEQ multiplex PCR assay. TCRdb obtained this table from immuneACCESS and retained in-frame rearrangements with V and J assigned. These tables miss some clones; where compared with another copy, unresolved V genes account for less than half of the shortfall, and the remainder is unexplained. This sample has nearly 65,000 clones in its table, and approximately 91% of those were observed once. Clones ranked in the top ten supply over 3.5% of the sample. Material: CD4+ or CD8+ T cells sorted from blood, obtained in a trial of the OX40 agonist ivuxolimab. The receptor set was obtained from an adult with an advanced solid tumor such as melanoma, head and neck, liver or kidney cancer.

The chain has TRBV4-2 and TRBJ2-7, with 10 bases identical to TRBD2. The J segment lost 2 bases and the V segment lost 6 bases, leaving 4 bases of the junction unmatched. Germline V gene sequence: CDR1 LGHNA, CDR2 YNFKEQ. This CDR3 contains 14 residues. In DNA form, the CDR3 reads TGTGCCAGCAGTCTAAGCGGGAGGGCCTACGAGCAGTACTTC. Translated: CASSLSGRAYEQYF.

V gene TRBV27 combines with J gene TRBJ2-3; 7 bases match TRBD1. Germline values: CDR1 MNHEY, CDR2 SMNVEV (reference sequence). The CDR3 has 14 amino acids. J lost 4 bases, V lost 7 bases, and 8 bases had no gene match. CDR3 residues: CASNPGQIPDTQYF. The CDR3 coding sequence is TGTGCCAGCAATCCGGGACAGATCCCAGATACGCAGTATTTT.

The rearrangement joins TRBV19 to TRBJ2-1; 9 nucleotides align to TRBD2. The length of the CDR3 is 15 residues. J was trimmed by 9 bases and V by 5 bases; bases with no gene match: 11. CDR1 and CDR2 from the germline V gene are LNHDA and SQIVND (reference sequence). The CDR3 is CASSWTSESLAEQFF. CDR3 bases: TGTGCCAGTAGTTGGACTAGCGAATCGCTAGCTGAGCAGTTCTTC.

As regards this clone: This sample includes further DNA sequences coding for the same CDR3. The chain couples TRBV5-6 to TRBJ2-1; the D gene is possibly TRBD1 (6 bases). Germline CDR1 reads SGHDT; CDR2 reads YYEEEE. V was clipped by 0 bases and J by 8 bases, with 12 bases between them. The CDR3 spans 14 residues. For the CDR3, the DNA is TGTGCCAGCAGCTTGGAAGGGGGTGGGCATGAGCAGTTCTTC. It specifies CASSLEGGGHEQFF.

The V gene is TRBV6-1, the J gene TRBJ2-4; the D is unclear. Germline CDR1 and CDR2: MNHNS and SASEGT. CDR3 length equals 15 residues. Trimming left V 2 bases short and J 5 bases short, with 13 bases between. For the CDR3, the DNA is TGTGCCAGCAGTGAATGGGATAGGATCCAAAACATTCAGTACTTC. As protein: CASSEWDRIQNIQYF.

This rearrangement joins TRBV28 to TRBJ1-1; the D is unclear. CDR3 length equals 13 residues. From germline, CDR1 is MDHEN and CDR2 SYDVKM. Trimming took off 6 bases at V and 6 bases at J, with 14 bases between the two ends. The chain's CDR3 is CASRDPRGSEAFF. CDR3 sequence (DNA): TGTGCCAGCAGGGACCCGCGCGGCTCTGAAGCTTTCTTT.

This chain uses TRBV6-1 with TRBJ2-7; D is undetermined. Trimming removed 1 base from V and 12 bases from J, with 13 bases in between. The CDR3 extends over 12 amino acids. Germline-derived CDR1 and CDR2 are MNHNS and SASEGT. The CDR3 DNA reads as TGTGCCAGCAGTGAAGATGGCCCAGCGTCGTACTTC. Protein product: CASSEDGPASYF.

The chain combines TRBV2 with TRBJ2-1, with 8 bases lining up with TRBD1. Germline CDR1 reads SNHLY; CDR2 reads FYNNEI. J gave up 8 bases and V 3 bases, and 9 bases lay outside the gene matches. The CDR3 is 15 amino acids. CDR3 bases: TGTGCCAGCAGTGACGGGACAGGTCAGACCCATGAGCAGTTCTTC. Translating it yields CASSDGTGQTHEQFF. Full variable domain (remainder filled in from reference TRBV2 and TRBJ2-1): EPEVTQTPSHQVTQMGQEVILRCVPISNHLYFYWYRQILGQKVEFLVSFYNNEISEKSEIFDDQFSVERPDGSNFTLKIRSTKLEDSAMYFCASSDGTGQTHEQFFGPGTRLTVL.

The chain links TRBV5-1 to TRBJ2-3; the D gene is possibly TRBD2 (6 bases). Trimming removed 4 bases at V and 5 bases at J, with 17 bases between. Per germline, CDR1 SGHRS and CDR2 YFSETQ. There are 15 residues in the CDR3. In DNA form, the CDR3 reads TGCGCCAGCAGCGGGTCGGGGGACGCCGGAGATACGCAGTATTTT. Its protein is CASSGSGDAGDTQYF.

The genes are TRBV9 and TRBJ2-3; TRBD2 might be the D (5 bases). The V gene lost 5 bases and the J gene lost 3 bases, with 13 bases spanning the gap. The CDR3 spans 14 residues. Germline assignment: CDR1 SGDLS and CDR2 YYNGEE. The CDR3 protein is CASRLGSHTDTQYF. Written as DNA, the CDR3 is TGTGCCAGCAGGCTAGGGAGTCATACAGATACGCAGTATTTT.

In its sample, this clone was seen once. The CDR3 sequence is CASSDQASADTQYF. CDR3 nucleotides: TGTGCCAGCAGTGATCAGGCTAGCGCAGATACGCAGTATTTT. The chain uses TRBV2 and TRBJ2-3; D is perhaps TRBD2 (6 bases). Between the trimmed V and J ends, which lost 3 bases and 4 bases, there was a span of 11 bases. Germline assignment: CDR1 SNHLY and CDR2 FYNNEI. The CDR3 extends over 14 amino acids.

J is TRBJ1-4 and V is TRBV15; D is undetermined. Germline V gene data show CDR1 as LNHNV and CDR2 as YYDKDF (reference sequence). This CDR3 is built from 12 residues. Deletions cut 5 bases from V and 4 bases from J, with 5 bases between. The CDR3 nucleotides read TGTGCCACCAGCGTCGGTAATGAAAAACTGTTTTTT. It yields the protein CATSVGNEKLFF.

This chain joins TRBV28 and TRBJ1-3, with D possibly matching TRBD1 (5 bases). The CDR3 covers 17 residues. The V and J ends lost 2 bases and 0 bases respectively, with 14 bases between them. Germline V gives CDR1 MDHEN, CDR2 SYDVKM. The CDR3 reads CASSLVGEGSSGNTIYF. The CDR3, as DNA: TGTGCCAGCAGTTTAGTGGGGGAGGGATCCTCTGGAAACACCATATATTTT.

The V call is TRBV6-5, the J call TRBJ1-2; 7 bases map to TRBD1. The junction had 10 bases not matched to a gene; V was cut back by 2 bases and J by 4 bases. From germline, CDR1 is MNHEY and CDR2 SVGAGI. The CDR3 has 16 amino acids. The CDR3 nucleotides are TGTGCCAGCAGTTACGGTCAGGGGGGGGTAAGCTATGGCTACACCTTC. It yields the protein CASSYGQGGVSYGYTF.

This rearrangement joins TRBV28 to TRBJ2-1; D unresolved. Germline V gene sequence: CDR1 MDHEN, CDR2 SYDVKM. Trimming removed 3 bases from V and 0 bases from J, with 9 bases in between. The CDR3 covers 15 residues. The CDR3 sequence is CASSLWLDSYNEQFF. CDR3 in DNA: TGTGCCAGCAGTTTGTGGCTTGACTCCTACAATGAGCAGTTCTTC.

The CDR3: CASSFGQTYEQYF. Written as DNA, the CDR3 is TGTGCCAGCAGTTTCGGGCAGACCTACGAGCAGTACTTC. The rearrangement links TRBV27 to TRBJ2-5; the D is unclear. The J call may be incorrect, as the DNA end agrees better with TRBJ2-7. This CDR3 spans 13 amino acids. Germline V gene data show CDR1 as MNHEY and CDR2 as SMNVEV (reference sequence).

The chain combines TRBV27 with TRBJ1-1; D not resolved. Trimming removed 1 base from V and 4 bases from J, with 13 bases in between. From germline, CDR1 is MNHEY and CDR2 SMNVEV (reference sequence). This CDR3 is built from 15 residues. This CDR3 is CASSLLERGGTEAFF. CDR3 DNA: TGTGCCAGCAGTTTATTGGAACGGGGTGGCACTGAAGCTTTCTTT.

This clone was counted a few times. The chain couples TRBV6-5 to TRBJ2-7, with TRBD2 matching 10 bases. This CDR3 is 15 amino acids long. The ends lost 7 bases at V and 5 bases at J; junction bases unmatched: 11. Germline CDR1 reads MNHEY; CDR2 reads SVGAGI. CDR3 bases: TGTGCCAGCACCAGCCTAGCGGGAGAGAGCCACGAGCAGTACTTC. It specifies CASTSLAGESHEQYF.

This chain uses TRBV4-1 with TRBJ1-4; D call uncertain. The V gene's germline CDR1 is MGHRA and CDR2 YSYEKL. The CDR3 has 17 residues. V was clipped by 1 base and J by 3 bases, with 15 bases between them. Here the CDR3 DNA reads TGCGCCAGCAGCCAAGTGCTTACGGCTGTATCTAATGAAAAACTGTTTTTT. It yields the protein CASSQVLTAVSNEKLFF.

On this clone: Distinct nucleotide sequences in the sample also encode this CDR3. V gene TRBV27 combines with J gene TRBJ2-2; D uncertain. From germline, CDR1 is MNHEY and CDR2 SMNVEV (reference sequence). Between the trimmed V and J ends, which lost 0 bases and 1 base, there was a span of 6 bases. CDR3 length equals 15 residues. CDR3 region: CASSLSSRNTGELFF. The CDR3 DNA reads as TGTGCCAGCAGTTTATCATCCCGGAACACCGGGGAGCTGTTTTTT.

The V call is TRBV9, the J call TRBJ2-1; 7 bases are shared with TRBD2. V lost 4 bases to trimming and J lost 8 bases; unmatched junction nucleotides: 12. CDR1 SGDLS and CDR2 YYNGEE come from the germline V gene. The length of the CDR3 is 15 residues. The CDR3 protein is CASSQWGLSLDEQFF. The CDR3 coding sequence is TGTGCCAGCAGCCAGTGGGGACTATCTCTGGATGAGCAGTTCTTC.

The chain joins TRBV9 to TRBJ2-3; maybe TRBD2 (5 bases). The CDR3 is 13 residues long. V lost 4 bases and J lost 6, with 12 bases in between. Germline V gene data show CDR1 as SGDLS and CDR2 as YYNGEE. The CDR3 sequence: CASSPPSGDTQYF. CDR3 nucleotide sequence: TGTGCCAGCAGCCCCCCTTCGGGGGATACGCAGTATTTT.

This chain connects TRBV27 to TRBJ2-1; D is unclear. With 3 bases removed from V and 5 bases from J, the gap between germline ends came to 5 bases. The CDR3 is made up of 12 amino acids. CDR1 and CDR2 (germline): MNHEY, SMNVEV (reference sequence). The CDR3 is CASSFLNNEQFF. The CDR3 region has the DNA TGTGCCAGCAGTTTCCTCAACAATGAGCAGTTCTTC.

The V call is TRBV29-1, the J call TRBJ1-2, with 8 positions matching TRBD1. There are 13 residues in the CDR3. Germline V gene sequence: CDR1 SQVTM, CDR2 ANQGSEA. Germline trimming cut 3 bases from V and 11 bases from J; bases unmatched to any gene: 11. DNA of the CDR3: TGCAGCGTTGACGCCAGGGGGCTGAGCGGGTACACCTTC. Its translation is CSVDARGLSGYTF.

This clone is termed medium-sized. The V call is TRBV7-9, the J call TRBJ1-6; D uncertain. The ends were cut back, 2 bases at V and 2 bases at J, with 10 bases in the middle. The CDR3 totals 16 residues. From germline, CDR1 is SEHNR and CDR2 FQNEAQ (reference sequence). The CDR3 sequence is CASSLLGNTYNSPLHF. In DNA, the CDR3 is TGTGCCAGCAGCTTACTCGGTAATACCTATAATTCACCCCTCCACTTT.

V usage is TRBV12-5 and J usage is TRBJ1-1; D uncertain. CDR3 length: 13 amino acids. Germline V CDR1 and CDR2: LGHNT, FRNRAP. The ends were cut back, 2 bases at V and 3 bases at J, with 7 bases in the middle. CDR3 sequence reads: CASGLLDHTEAFF. CDR3 DNA sequence: TGTGCTAGTGGTTTGCTGGACCACACTGAAGCTTTCTTT.